The 28 T cell receptor beta chains presented below share a single source sample, sequenced in a study of Tregs in tolerant kidney transplant recipients. Sequencing was performed with immunoSEQ multiplex PCR; in TCRdb, only in-frame clones are kept and a portion is missing. The sample includes about 68,000 clones, roughly 84% of them seen just once. Input material: CD4+ T cells from blood. The receptors originated from a human donor in good health.

This rearrangement joins TRBV5-8 to TRBJ1-2; D uncertain. The CDR3 is 16 residues long. Trimming took off 2 bases at V and 6 bases at J, with 20 bases between the two ends. Per the germline V gene, CDR1 is SGHTS and CDR2 is YDEGEE. Here the CDR3 DNA reads TGTGCCAGCAGCTTCCCGGCGCGATGGATGGAGGATGGCTACACCTTC. Translated, it gives CASSFPARWMEDGYTF.

This sequence joins TRBV9 and TRBJ2-3; D not resolved. In germline, CDR1 is SGDLS, CDR2 YYNGEE. CDR3 length: 15 amino acids. Trimming pared 0 bases from V and 4 bases from J, leaving 12 bases between. The CDR3 here is CASSVELEFPDTQYF. In DNA, the CDR3 is TGTGCCAGCAGCGTAGAGTTGGAGTTTCCAGATACGCAGTATTTT.

In its sample, this clone was seen once. This chain uses TRBV4-2 with TRBJ2-1; D ambiguous. The CDR3 spans 12 residues. The V end was cut by 1 base, the J end by 8 bases, with 6 bases between. Germline values: CDR1 LGHNA, CDR2 YNFKEQ. The CDR3 is CASSQGRDEQFF. The CDR3 nucleotides read TGTGCCAGCAGCCAAGGAAGGGATGAGCAGTTCTTC.

The chain is built from TRBV21-1 and TRBJ2-5; the table's D call of TRBD2 was not tested on the DNA. TRBV21-1 is tagged as a pseudogene. This CDR3 has 17 residues. The CDR3 sequence is CASSTRNSGDAQETQYF. The CDR3 DNA reads as TGTGCCAGCAGCACCCGAAATAGCGGGGACGCTCAAGAGACCCAGTACTTC.

The chain employs TRBV10-3 and TRBJ1-1; possible D gene TRBD1, 5 bases. The V end lost 4 bases, the J end lost 0 bases, and 12 bases lay between the germline ends. Germline lookup yields CDR1 ENHRY and CDR2 SYGVKD. This CDR3 contains 15 residues. The CDR3 bases are TGTGCCATCAGTGTTAATCAGGGCCTGAACACTGAAGCTTTCTTT. Translating it yields CAISVNQGLNTEAFF.

The chain couples TRBV4-1 to TRBJ1-2; D gene unclear. V was cut by 7 bases and J by 2 bases, with 17 bases left in between. The CDR3 is 15 amino acids. Germline V gives CDR1 MGHRA, CDR2 YSYEKL. This CDR3 is CASTATLGPNYGYTF. CDR3 coding DNA: TGCGCCAGCACCGCCACCCTCGGGCCGAACTATGGCTACACCTTC.

The DNA for the CDR3 is TGTGCCAGCAGTTACTCCAGCCGGGGACCTGAAGCTTTCTTT. Amino acids: CASSYSSRGPEAFF. The gene calls are TRBV6-5 and TRBJ1-1; D may be TRBD1 (5 bases). The CDR3 spans 14 residues. Germline CDR1 MNHEY, CDR2 SVGAGI. V was pared by 0 bases and J by 6 bases, with 11 bases between.

The chain is built from TRBV7-9 and TRBJ2-2; 11 nucleotides align to TRBD1. The CDR3 covers 16 residues. Germline lookup yields CDR1 SEHNR and CDR2 FQNEAQ (reference sequence). V lost 6 bases to trimming and J lost 6 bases; unmatched junction nucleotides: 9. The CDR3 bases are TGTGCCAGCAGTTTTGGACAGGGGGCTGTTCCCGGGGAGCTGTTTTTT. Residues: CASSFGQGAVPGELFF.

This clone was picked up one time. The CDR3 sequence is CASSRVAGVDTQYF. DNA of the CDR3: TGTGCCAGCAGCCGAGTAGCGGGAGTGGATACGCAGTATTTT. The genes are TRBV7-2 and TRBJ2-3; TRBD2 aligns across 9 bases. CDR1 SGHTA and CDR2 FQGNSA come from the germline V gene. V dropped 5 bases and J dropped 6; count of bases not matched to a gene: 6. This CDR3 spans 14 amino acids. Using reference TRBV7-2 and TRBJ2-3 for the parts outside the CDR3, the full variable domain is GAGVSQSPSNKVTEKGKDVELRCDPISGHTALYWYRQSLGQGLEFLIYFQGNSAPDKSGLPSDRFSAERTGGSVSTLTIQRTQQEDSAVYLCASSRVAGVDTQYFGPGTRLTVL.

This sequence joins TRBV6-6 and TRBJ1-2, with D perhaps TRBD1 (5 bases). This CDR3 is built from 11 residues. Per germline, CDR1 MNHNY and CDR2 SVGAGI (reference sequence). The V gene lost 5 bases and the J gene lost 10 bases, with 11 bases spanning the gap. CDR3 in amino acids: CASSQGPYYTF. The CDR3 DNA reads as TGTGCCAGCAGTCAGGGACCTTACTACACCTTC.

V and J are TRBV7-2 and TRBJ2-7, with 11 bases matching TRBD2. This CDR3 comprises 16 residues. The V gene end was trimmed by 3 bases and the J gene end by 1 base; junction bases not matched to a gene: 5. In germline, CDR1 is SGHTA, CDR2 FQGNSA. Here the CDR3 reads CASSLTSSGRSYEQYF. The CDR3 DNA sequence: TGTGCCAGCAGCTTGACCTCTAGCGGGAGGTCCTACGAGCAGTACTTC.

This rearrangement joins TRBV7-2 to TRBJ2-7; the match to TRBD2 covers 9 bases. The germline V gene encodes CDR1 SGHTA and CDR2 FQGNSA. The CDR3 consists of 15 residues. V lost 6 bases and J lost 6; bases outside the gene matches: 12. The CDR3 spells CASSGAGGPLREQYF. In nucleotides, the CDR3 is TGTGCCAGCAGTGGAGCGGGAGGCCCTTTGCGCGAGCAGTACTTC.

V gene TRBV19 combines with J gene TRBJ1-5; 7 bases are a match to TRBD1. V gave up 7 bases and J gave up 1 base; unmatched junction bases: 4. Per germline, CDR1 LNHDA and CDR2 SQIVND (reference sequence). The CDR3 extends over 14 amino acids. The CDR3 spells CASTSTGSNQPQHF. The CDR3, as DNA: TGTGCCAGTACCTCGACAGGGAGCAATCAGCCCCAGCATTTT.

V and J are TRBV7-2 and TRBJ1-3, with D possibly TRBD1 on 5 matching bases. This CDR3 has 12 amino acids. Germline CDR1 and CDR2: SGHTA and FQGNSA. Deletions cut 4 bases from V and 14 bases from J, with 15 bases between. The CDR3 nucleotides read TGTGCCAGCAGCTCCGGGGCTCCGTCTTTATATTTT. It translates to CASSSGAPSLYF.

The sample holds one count of this clone. The chain employs TRBV6-1 and TRBJ1-1; TRBD1 matches at 7 bases. J lost 2 bases, V lost 2 bases, and 14 bases had no gene match. The CDR3 is 18 residues long. In germline, CDR1 is MNHNS, CDR2 SASEGT. CDR3 loop: CASSELRVRGTRNTEAFF. The CDR3 DNA sequence: TGTGCCAGCAGTGAATTGAGAGTCAGGGGGACCAGAAACACTGAAGCTTTCTTT.

This clone was seen only a few times. The V and J genes are TRBV27 and TRBJ1-6; a weak D match, TRBD1 (6 bases). The CDR3 extends over 16 amino acids. The V gene's germline CDR1 is MNHEY and CDR2 SMNVEV (reference sequence). V lost 5 bases to trimming and J lost 7 bases, with 18 bases between them. CDR3 sequence (DNA): TGTGCCAGCAGTCTAACAATACAGGGTAGCAATTCACCCCTCCACTTT. It codes for CASSLTIQGSNSPLHF.

The V call is TRBV27, the J call TRBJ2-3; 15 bases agree with TRBD2. Germline V CDR1 and CDR2: MNHEY, SMNVEV (reference sequence). The CDR3 extends over 20 amino acids. Trimming cost V 2 bases and J 5 bases; bases outside gene matches: 14. The DNA of the CDR3 is TGTGCCAGCAGTTTAAGGACCCCCGGACTAGCGGGGGGGCGTGGAGATACGCAGTATTTT. It encodes CASSLRTPGLAGGRGDTQYF.

This clone showed up just once. The V call is TRBV7-2, the J call TRBJ1-3, with 10 nucleotides matching TRBD1. The CDR3 consists of 14 residues. The germline V gene has CDR1 SGHTA and CDR2 FQGNSA. After removal of 3 bases from V and 11 bases from J, the junction contained 7 bases not matched to a gene. CDR3 residues: CASSFGTGEGAIYF. The DNA of the CDR3 is TGTGCCAGCAGCTTTGGGACAGGGGAAGGGGCCATATATTTT. Complete variable domain (other parts from reference TRBV7-2 and TRBJ1-3): GAGVSQSPSNKVTEKGKDVELRCDPISGHTALYWYRQSLGQGLEFLIYFQGNSAPDKSGLPSDRFSAERTGGSVSTLTIQRTQQEDSAVYLCASSFGTGEGAIYFGEGSWLTVV.

The gene calls are TRBV6-5 and TRBJ1-1, with D hard to call. V was shortened by 4 bases and J by 3 bases, with 9 bases between the two germline ends. This CDR3 has 13 residues. Germline lookup yields CDR1 MNHEY and CDR2 SVGAGI. DNA for the CDR3: TGTGCCAGCAGTTTTATGGCGGACACTGAAGCTTTCTTT. It codes for CASSFMADTEAFF.

The rearrangement links TRBV6-1 to TRBJ2-7; no clear D gene. Germline loops: CDR1 MNHNS, CDR2 SASEGT. This CDR3 region has 13 residues. V was shortened by 5 bases and J by 2 bases, with 10 bases between the two germline ends. The DNA for the CDR3 is TGTGCCAGCAGTCCGGGCAAAGCCTACGAGCAGTACTTC. This translates into CASSPGKAYEQYF.

This rearrangement joins TRBV6-5 to TRBJ1-1, with TRBD1 as a possible D gene (6 bases). The CDR3 sequence is 12 residues long. The V end was cut by 6 bases, the J end by 6 bases, with 11 bases between. CDR1 and CDR2 (germline): MNHEY, SVGAGI. CDR3 DNA sequence: TGTGCCAGCAGCCGTGGACAGTCTGAAGCTTTCTTT. Translating it yields CASSRGQSEAFF.

This chain links TRBV6-1 with TRBJ2-7; D might be TRBD2 (6 bases). The V end lost 6 bases, the J end lost 2 bases, and 11 bases lay between the germline ends. Germline V gene lookup returns CDR1 MNHNS and CDR2 SASEGT. The CDR3 totals 13 residues. CDR3 sequence reads: CASRTGVPYEQYF. CDR3 nucleotide sequence: TGTGCCAGCAGGACGGGGGTCCCCTACGAGCAGTACTTC.

V gene TRBV9 combines with J gene TRBJ2-7; 7 nucleotides match TRBD2. The CDR3 extends over 12 amino acids. Germline assignment: CDR1 SGDLS and CDR2 YYNGEE. Trimming took 0 bases from V and 6 from J; bases not matched to a gene: 0. Written as DNA, the CDR3 is TGTGCCAGCAGCGTAGGGGAGGGCGAGCAGTACTTC. Translation: CASSVGEGEQYF. The full variable domain, in which reference TRBV9 and TRBJ2-7 provide the parts outside the CDR3, is DSGVTQTPKHLITATGQRVTLRCSPRSGDLSVYWYQQSLDQGLQFLIQYYNGEERAKGNILERFSAQQFPDLHSELNLSSLELGDSALYFCASSVGEGEQYFGPGTRLTVT.

V and J are TRBV27 and TRBJ2-3; a possible D gene is TRBD1 (6 bases). The germline V gene has CDR1 MNHEY and CDR2 SMNVEV (reference sequence). The CDR3 is made up of 16 amino acids. V lost 5 bases to trimming and J lost 4 bases, with 19 bases between them. The CDR3 bases are TGTGCCAGCAGTCCGACCTACAGGGAGACGGCAGATACGCAGTATTTT. Protein product: CASSPTYRETADTQYF.

The chain joins TRBV7-8 to TRBJ1-2; D is ambiguous. Trimming shortened V by 5 bases and J by 6 bases, and 22 bases separated the two germline ends. The CDR3 spans 16 residues. The germline V gene encodes CDR1 SGHVS and CDR2 FQNEAQ. The CDR3 sequence is CASSALTVGFSHGYTF. As DNA, the CDR3 is TGTGCCAGCAGCGCCTTGACGGTGGGGTTTTCACATGGCTACACCTTC.

This CDR3 is CASSPIHRDRVGYTF. The CDR3 DNA reads as TGTGCCAGCAGCCCTATACACCGGGACAGGGTCGGCTACACCTTC. This chain connects TRBV11-2 to TRBJ1-2, with 9 bases that match TRBD1. V gave up 5 bases and J gave up 8 bases; unmatched junction bases: 12. This CDR3 has 15 residues. Germline V lookup: CDR1 SGHAT, CDR2 FQNNGV.

This rearrangement joins TRBV9 to TRBJ2-3; D gene uncertain. Germline CDR1 and CDR2: SGDLS and YYNGEE. The CDR3 extends over 14 amino acids. Trimming removed 0 bases from V and 2 bases from J, with 7 bases in between. CDR3 protein: CASSVEIYTDTQYF. The CDR3 bases are TGTGCCAGCAGCGTAGAGATTTACACAGATACGCAGTATTTT. Combining the CDR3 with reference TRBV9 and TRBJ2-3 gives the whole variable domain DSGVTQTPKHLITATGQRVTLRCSPRSGDLSVYWYQQSLDQGLQFLIQYYNGEERAKGNILERFSAQQFPDLHSELNLSSLELGDSALYFCASSVEIYTDTQYFGPGTRLTVL.

The rearrangement uses TRBV7-8 and TRBJ2-7; a possible D gene is TRBD2 (6 bases). V was clipped by 1 base and J by 5 bases, with 24 bases between them. The CDR3 sequence is 18 residues long. Germline V gene data show CDR1 as SGHVS and CDR2 as FQNEAQ. This CDR3 is CASSLGSPFSVGGDEQYF. The CDR3 DNA is TGTGCCAGCAGCTTAGGCTCCCCCTTTTCTGTGGGAGGCGACGAGCAGTACTTC.